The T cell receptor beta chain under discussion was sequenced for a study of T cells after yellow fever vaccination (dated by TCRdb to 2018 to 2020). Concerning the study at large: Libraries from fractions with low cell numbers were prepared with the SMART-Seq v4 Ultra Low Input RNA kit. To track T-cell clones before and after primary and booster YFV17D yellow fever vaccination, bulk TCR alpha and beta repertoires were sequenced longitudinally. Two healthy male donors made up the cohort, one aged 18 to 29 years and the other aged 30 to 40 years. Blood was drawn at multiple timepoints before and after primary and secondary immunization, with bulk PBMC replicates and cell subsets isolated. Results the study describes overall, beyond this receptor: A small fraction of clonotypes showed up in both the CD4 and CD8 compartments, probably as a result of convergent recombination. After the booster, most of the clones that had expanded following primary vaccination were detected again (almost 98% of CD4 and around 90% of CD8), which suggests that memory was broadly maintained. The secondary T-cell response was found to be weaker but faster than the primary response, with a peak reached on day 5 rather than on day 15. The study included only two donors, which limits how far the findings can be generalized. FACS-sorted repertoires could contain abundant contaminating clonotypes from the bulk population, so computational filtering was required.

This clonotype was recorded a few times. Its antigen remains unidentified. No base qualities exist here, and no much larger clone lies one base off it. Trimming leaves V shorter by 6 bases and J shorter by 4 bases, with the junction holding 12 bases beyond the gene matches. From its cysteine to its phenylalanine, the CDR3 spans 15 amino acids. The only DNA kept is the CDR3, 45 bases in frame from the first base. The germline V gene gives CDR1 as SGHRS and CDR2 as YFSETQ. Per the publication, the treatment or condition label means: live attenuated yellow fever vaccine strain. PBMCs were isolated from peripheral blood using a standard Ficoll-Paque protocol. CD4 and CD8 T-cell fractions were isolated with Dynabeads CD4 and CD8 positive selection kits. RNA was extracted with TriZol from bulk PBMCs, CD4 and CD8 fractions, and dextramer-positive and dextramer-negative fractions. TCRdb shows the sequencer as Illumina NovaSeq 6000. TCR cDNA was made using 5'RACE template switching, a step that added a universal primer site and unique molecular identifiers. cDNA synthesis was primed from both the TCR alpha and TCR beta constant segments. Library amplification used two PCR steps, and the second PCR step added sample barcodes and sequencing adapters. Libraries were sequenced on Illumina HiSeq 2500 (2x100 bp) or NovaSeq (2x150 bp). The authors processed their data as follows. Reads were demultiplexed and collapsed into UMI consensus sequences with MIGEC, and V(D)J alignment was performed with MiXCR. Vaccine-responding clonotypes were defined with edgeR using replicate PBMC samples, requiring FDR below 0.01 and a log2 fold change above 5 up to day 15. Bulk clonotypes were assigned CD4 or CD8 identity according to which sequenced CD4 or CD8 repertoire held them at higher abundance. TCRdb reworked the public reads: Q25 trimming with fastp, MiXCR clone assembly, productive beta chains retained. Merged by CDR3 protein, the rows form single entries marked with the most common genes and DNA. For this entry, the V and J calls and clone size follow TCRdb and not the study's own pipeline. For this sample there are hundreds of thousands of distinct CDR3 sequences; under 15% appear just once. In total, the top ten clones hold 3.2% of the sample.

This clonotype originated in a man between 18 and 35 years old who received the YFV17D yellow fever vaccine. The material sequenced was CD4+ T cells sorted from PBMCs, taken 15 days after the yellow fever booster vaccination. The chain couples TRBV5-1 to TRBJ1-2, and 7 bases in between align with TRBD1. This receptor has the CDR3 CASTLGDSLSYGYTF. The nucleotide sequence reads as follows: TGCGCCAGCACCCTAGGGGACAGCCTATCCTATGGCTACACCTTC. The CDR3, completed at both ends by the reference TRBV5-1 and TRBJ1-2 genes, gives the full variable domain KAGVTQTPRYLIKTRGQQVTLSCSPISGHRSVSWYQQTPGQGLQFLFEYFSETQRNKGNFPGRFSGRQFSNSRSEMNVSTLELGDSALYLCASTLGDSLSYGYTFGSGTRLTVV.